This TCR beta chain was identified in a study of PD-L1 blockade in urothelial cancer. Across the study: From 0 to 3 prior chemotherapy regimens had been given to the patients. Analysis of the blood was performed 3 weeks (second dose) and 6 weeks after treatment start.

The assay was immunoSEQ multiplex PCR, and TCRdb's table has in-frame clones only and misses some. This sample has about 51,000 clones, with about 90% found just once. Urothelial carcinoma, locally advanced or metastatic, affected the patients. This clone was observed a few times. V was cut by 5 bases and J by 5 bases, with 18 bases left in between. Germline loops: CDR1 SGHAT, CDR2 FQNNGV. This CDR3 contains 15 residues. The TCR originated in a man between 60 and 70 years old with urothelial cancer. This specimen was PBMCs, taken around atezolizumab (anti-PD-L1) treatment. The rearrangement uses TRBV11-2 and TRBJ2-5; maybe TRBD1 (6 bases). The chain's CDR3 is CASSIGGEALETQYF. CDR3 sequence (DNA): TGTGCCAGCAGCATAGGGGGAGAGGCCCTGGAGACCCAGTACTTC.